What follows are 18 T cell receptor beta chains derived from one specimen sequenced in a study of T cells in Graves' hyperthyroidism and ophthalmopathy (dated by TCRdb to between 2017 and 2020). Library construction relied on multiplex PCR. Sequencing used an Illumina HiSeq 2000. TCR beta CDR3 regions were amplified from RNA transcripts. For the first round of RT-PCR on the TCR CDR3, the HTBI primer set was used together with the Qiagen OneStep RT-PCR kit. TCRdb redid the processing of the public reads, applying fastp at Q25 and MiXCR, and retained in-frame beta chains. Records with the same CDR3 protein are collapsed into one entry carrying the most frequent genes and DNA. The sample records a few hundred thousand distinct CDR3 sequences, about a fifth of which are singletons. Roughly two fifths of the sample is in the top ten clones. The sequencing sample was made of blood. These receptors all come from a man aged 18-30 years with Graves' ophthalmopathy.

V usage is TRBV11-2 and J usage is TRBJ1-1; 9 positions match TRBD1. J lost 0 bases, V lost 8 bases, and 13 bases had no gene match. The CDR3 length is 17 residues. Looked up from germline, CDR1 is SGHAT and CDR2 is FQNNGV. CDR3 nucleotide sequence: TGTGCCAGCTCATACCCGAGGACAGGGGTAATGAACACTGAAGCTTTCTTT. Protein: CASSYPRTGVMNTEAFF.

The gene calls are TRBV19 and TRBJ2-2; D unclear. CDR3 length equals 12 residues. The germline V gene encodes CDR1 LNHDA and CDR2 SQIVND (reference sequence). Trimming took 3 bases from V and 6 from J, leaving 5 bases between them. The CDR3 DNA follows: TGTGCCAGTAGTATCCCCGCCGGGGAGCTGTTTTTT. This translates into CASSIPAGELFF.

The count of this clonotype is one. The rearrangement links TRBV6-1 to TRBJ2-7; possibly TRBD2 for D (6 bases). Germline V gene data show CDR1 as MNHNS and CDR2 as SASEGT. CDR3 length equals 16 residues. V lost 0 bases and J 7 bases, leaving 19 bases between the germline ends. CDR3 amino acids: CASSEAWKRAGGEQYF. The CDR3 bases are TGTGCCAGCAGTGAAGCGTGGAAGCGGGCCGGCGGGGAGCAGTACTTC.

J is TRBJ2-1 and V is TRBV7-2, with TRBD2 matching over 10 bases. Germline V lookup: CDR1 SGHTA, CDR2 FQGNSA. V shed 1 base, J shed 9 bases, and the junction held 9 bases outside the gene matches. There are 16 residues in the CDR3. CDR3: CASSLVFSGGRGEQFF. CDR3 in DNA: TGTGCCAGCAGCTTAGTCTTTAGCGGGGGGCGGGGTGAGCAGTTCTTC.

Many counts were recorded for this clonotype. The chain uses TRBV18 and TRBJ1-5; D unresolved. This CDR3 has 14 residues. Germline V gene sequence: CDR1 KGHSH, CDR2 LQKENI. V lost 3 bases and J 6 bases, leaving 12 bases between the germline ends. The CDR3 sequence: CASSPGIIGQPQHF. Here the CDR3 DNA reads TGTGCCAGCTCACCGGGGATAATTGGTCAGCCCCAGCATTTT.

This clonotype was picked up a small number of times. The chain recombines TRBV2 with TRBJ1-1, with D possibly matching TRBD1 (6 bases). This CDR3 region has 15 residues. V was clipped by 10 bases and J by 0 bases, with 18 bases between them. Germline lookup yields CDR1 SNHLY and CDR2 FYNNEI. CDR3 residues: CATTRGTAMNTEAFF. The CDR3 DNA is TGTGCCACCACGAGGGGGACGGCAATGAACACTGAAGCTTTCTTT.

In this sample, this clonotype turned up many times. The chain carries TRBV12-3 or TRBV12-4 and TRBJ1-2; D is uncertain. This CDR3 comprises 13 residues. Trimming shortened V by 6 bases and J by 8 bases, and 16 bases separated the two germline ends. In DNA, the CDR3 is TGTGCCAGCAGGTGGGCCCCTCTGGGGGGCTACACCTTC. Translated, it gives CASRWAPLGGYTF.

V gene TRBV3-1 combines with J gene TRBJ1-3, with D unclear. Trimming took 0 bases from V and 0 from J, leaving 15 bases between them. This CDR3 contains 18 residues. The germline gives CDR1 LGHDT, CDR2 YNNKEL (reference sequence). In nucleotides, the CDR3 is TGTGCCAGCAGCCAAGAGAATTCGGCAGCAAACTCTGGAAACACCATATATTTT. Translation gives CASSQENSAANSGNTIYF.

Here the CDR3 reads CASSRGGDNTGELFF. CDR3 bases: TGTGCCAGTAGTAGGGGGGGAGATAACACCGGGGAGCTGTTTTTT. The chain carries TRBV19 and TRBJ2-2; 7 nucleotides match TRBD2. CDR3 length: 15 amino acids. Germline-derived CDR1 and CDR2 are LNHDA and SQIVND (reference sequence). The J segment lost 2 bases and the V segment lost 4 bases, leaving 4 bases of the junction unmatched.

The gene calls are TRBV6-2 or TRBV6-3 and TRBJ1-4, with unresolved D. Trimming cost V 6 bases and J 11 bases, with 19 bases left between them. Germline V CDR1 and CDR2: MNHEY, SVGEGT. The CDR3 is 14 amino acids. CDR3 in amino acids: CASSHTDPLGKLFF. As DNA, the CDR3 is TGTGCCAGCAGCCATACTGACCCACTGGGGAAACTGTTTTTT.

The chain uses TRBV10-3 and TRBJ2-1, with 7 bases that match TRBD1. CDR1 is ENHRY and CDR2 is SYGVKD in the germline V gene. Trimming removed 0 bases from V and 5 bases from J; junction bases left unmatched: 16. The CDR3 runs to 19 residues. The CDR3 loop is CAISESRRAGSGTDNEQFF. The CDR3 DNA follows: TGTGCCATCAGTGAGTCCAGAAGGGCAGGGTCGGGGACAGACAATGAGCAGTTCTTC.

This clonotype was counted many times. The rearrangement joins TRBV2 to TRBJ2-6; D might be TRBD2 (5 bases). The V end lost 5 bases, the J end lost 4 bases, and 9 bases lay between the germline ends. In germline, CDR1 is SNHLY, CDR2 FYNNEI. This CDR3 region has 14 residues. The CDR3 protein is CASSPGSGANVLTF. CDR3 nucleotide sequence: TGTGCCAGCAGTCCGGGGTCCGGGGCCAACGTCCTGACTTTC.

This clonotype was recorded at least ten times. This chain connects TRBV11-2 to TRBJ2-7; TRBD1 agrees at 11 bases. Per the germline V gene, CDR1 is SGHAT and CDR2 is FQNNGV. J gave up 4 bases and V 4 bases, and 6 bases lay outside the gene matches. The CDR3 spans 15 residues. The CDR3 DNA sequence: TGTGCCAGCAGCTCACCGGGACAGGGGGTTTACGAGCAGTACTTC. As protein: CASSSPGQGVYEQYF.

This clonotype was detected a few times. The chain joins TRBV29-1 to TRBJ2-1; the D is unclear. Trimming pared 0 bases from V and 5 bases from J, leaving 2 bases between. The V gene's germline CDR1 is SQVTM and CDR2 ANQGSEA. The CDR3 is 11 residues long. The CDR3 DNA follows: TGCAGCGTTGAAGATAACAATGAGCAGTTCTTC. It translates to CSVEDNNEQFF.

V is TRBV2 and J is TRBJ1-2, with 8 bases fitting TRBD1. Losses at the gene ends were 5 bases for V and 1 base for J; bases not matched to a gene: 12. The CDR3 length is 17 residues. The germline V gene has CDR1 SNHLY and CDR2 FYNNEI. DNA for the CDR3: TGTGCCAGCAGTTTCTTAATACTAGGACAGGGTAACTATGGCTACACCTTC. It yields the protein CASSFLILGQGNYGYTF.

This clonotype was observed at least ten times. CDR3 region: CSALPAGEKTQYF. The CDR3 coding sequence is TGCAGTGCTCTACCCGCGGGGGAGAAGACCCAGTACTTC. The genes are TRBV20-1 and TRBJ2-5; TRBD2 aligns across 7 bases. This CDR3 has 13 residues. V was pared by 5 bases and J by 6 bases, with 9 bases of the junction left unmatched. Germline CDR1 is DFQATT and CDR2 is SNEGSKA (reference sequence).

This clonotype was counted at least ten times. The chain carries TRBV27 and TRBJ2-7; TRBD2 agrees at 11 bases. The length of the CDR3 is 15 residues. V lost 5 bases and J lost 6; bases outside the gene matches: 9. Germline V gene data show CDR1 as MNHEY and CDR2 as SMNVEV (reference sequence). CDR3 protein: CASSRYSGGAFEQYF. The CDR3 DNA is TGTGCCAGCAGTCGATATAGCGGGGGGGCCTTCGAGCAGTACTTC.

In its sample, this clonotype was seen many times. The genes are TRBV5-1 and TRBJ2-7; TRBD1 aligns across 9 bases. This CDR3 is built from 15 residues. CDR1 SGHRS and CDR2 YFSETQ come from the germline V gene. V was pared by 4 bases and J by 5 bases, with 10 bases of the junction left unmatched. Written as DNA, the CDR3 is TGCGCCAGCAGCGTAGCCGGGACAGGGTCCCACGAGCAGTACTTC. Protein product: CASSVAGTGSHEQYF.